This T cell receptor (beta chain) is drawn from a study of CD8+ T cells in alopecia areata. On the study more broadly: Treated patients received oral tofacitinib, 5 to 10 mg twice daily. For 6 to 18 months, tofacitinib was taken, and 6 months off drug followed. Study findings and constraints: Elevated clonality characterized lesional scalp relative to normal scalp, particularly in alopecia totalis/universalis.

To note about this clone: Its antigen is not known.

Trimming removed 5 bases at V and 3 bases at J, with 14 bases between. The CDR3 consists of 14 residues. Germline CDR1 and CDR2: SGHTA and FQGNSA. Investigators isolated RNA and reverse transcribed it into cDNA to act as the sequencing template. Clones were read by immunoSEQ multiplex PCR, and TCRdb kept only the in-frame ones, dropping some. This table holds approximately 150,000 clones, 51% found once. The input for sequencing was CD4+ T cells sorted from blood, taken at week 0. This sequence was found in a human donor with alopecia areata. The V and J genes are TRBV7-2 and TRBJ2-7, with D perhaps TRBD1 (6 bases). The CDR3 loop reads CASSKGVGIYEQYF. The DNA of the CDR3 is TGTGCCAGCAGCAAGGGGGTGGGAATCTACGAGCAGTACTTC.